The rows below give T cell receptor beta chains drawn from one sample of a study of blood T cell repertoires in COVID-19. Here immunoSEQ multiplex PCR was the method, and the copy in TCRdb shows in-frame clones only, minus some. Of more than 80,000 clones in the sample, around four fifths are singletons; the top ten hold approximately 2%. The material sequenced was peripheral blood. Source of these receptors: an older woman with acute or convalescent COVID-19. Each CDR3 is given with its conserved first and last residue. D genes are given only for firm matches. Clone size, where shown, is once, few, many, or a class for clones that have expanded.

>TRBJ2-3|NA|TRBV6-4|NA
CASSYRDTQYF
TGTGCCAGCAGCTATCGAGATACGCAGTATTTT
>TRBJ2-1|TRBD2|TRBV5-8|NA
CASRPLATQNNEQFF
TGTGCCAGCAGACCACTAGCGACGCAAAACAATGAGCAGTTCTTC
>TRBJ2-7|NA|TRBV7-6|NA
CASSSLTGGEQYF
TGTGCCAGCAGCTCACTGACAGGAGGCGAGCAGTACTTC
>TRBJ2-1|TRBD2|TRBV5-1|once
CASSPTGTSGGLSSYNEQFF
TGCGCCAGCAGCCCAACCGGGACTAGCGGGGGGCTCAGCTCCTACAATGAGCAGTTCTTC
>TRBJ2-1|NA|TRBV19|NA
CASSIERGEQFF
TGTGCCAGTAGTATAGAACGCGGGGAGCAGTTCTTC
>TRBJ2-6|NA|TRBV28|NA
CASTPGGRRRGANVLTF
TGTGCCAGCACCCCCGGAGGCAGACGCCGTGGGGCCAACGTCCTGACTTTC
>TRBJ1-2|NA|TRBV15|NA
CATSRDSGGYTF
TGTGCCACCAGCAGAGATTCGGGTGGCTACACCTTC
>TRBJ1-5|NA|TRBV10-3|NA
CAISVDGPGQPQHF
TGTGCCATCAGCGTGGACGGGCCGGGGCAGCCCCAGCATTTT
>TRBJ1-1|TRBD1|TRBV6-5|NA
CASRTGQGGIAFF
TGTGCCAGCAGAACGGGACAGGGGGGGATAGCTTTCTTT
>TRBJ1-2|NA|TRBV9|NA
CASSGERQETYGYTF
TGTGCCAGCAGCGGCGAACGACAGGAGACCTATGGCTACACCTTC
>TRBJ1-2|NA|TRBV6-6|NA
CASSTHSIYTF
TGTGCCAGCAGTACACACAGCATCTACACCTTC
>TRBJ2-3|NA|TRBV5-1|NA
CASSHGLRGITDTQYF
TGCGCCAGCAGCCATGGTCTCAGGGGTATCACAGATACGCAGTATTTT
>TRBJ2-1|TRBD1|TRBV12-3/TRBV12-4|NA
CASRGQEREQFF
TGTGCCAGCAGGGGACAGGAGCGCGAGCAGTTCTTC
>TRBJ1-2|NA|TRBV11-3|NA
CASSLEHVPNYGYTF
TGTGCCAGCAGCTTAGAACACGTTCCTAACTATGGCTACACCTTC
>TRBJ1-5|NA|TRBV19|few
CASSRDLEYQPQHF
TGTGCCAGTAGTCGAGATCTCGAGTATCAGCCCCAGCATTTT
>TRBJ2-1|TRBD1|TRBV24-1|NA
CATSDGQGLYEQFF
TGTGCCACCAGTGATGGACAGGGGTTATATGAGCAGTTCTTC
>TRBJ1-3|NA|TRBV30|NA
CASPQGVGLGDTIYF
TGTGCCTCCCCACAGGGAGTCGGGCTCGGGGACACCATATATTTT
>TRBJ2-6|TRBD1|TRBV3-1/TRBV3-2|NA
CASSQRTGGVFPGANVLTF
TGTGCCAGCAGCCAAAGGACAGGGGGAGTATTCCCTGGGGCCAACGTCCTGACTTTC
>TRBJ1-1|TRBD1|TRBV30|NA
CAWEDRMNTEAFF
TGTGCCTGGGAGGACAGGATGAACACTGAAGCTTTCTTT
>TRBJ2-3|NA|TRBV12-3/TRBV12-4|NA
CASSRGEDTQYF
TGTGCCAGCTCGCGAGGAGAGGATACGCAGTATTTT
>TRBJ2-3|NA|TRBV5-4|NA
CASRSDRQGTDTQYF
TGTGCCAGCAGATCTGATCGACAGGGCACAGATACGCAGTATTTT
>TRBJ1-3|NA|TRBV4-1|NA
CASSQDRRISGNTIYF
TGCGCCAGCAGCCAAGATCGGAGAATCTCTGGAAACACCATATATTTT
>TRBJ2-7|NA|TRBV27|NA
CASSRTGTLREQYF
TGTGCCAGCAGTCGTACCGGGACTCTGAGGGAGCAGTACTTC
>TRBJ1-2|NA|TRBV7-9|NA
CASSLGGGRGYGYTF
TGTGCCAGCAGCTTAGGTGGAGGGAGGGGGTATGGCTACACCTTC
>TRBJ1-1|NA|TRBV6-5|NA
CASSYYSRGTEAFF
TGTGCCAGCAGTTACTACAGTAGGGGCACTGAAGCTTTCTTT
>TRBJ2-2|TRBD1|TRBV4-2|NA
CASSQATGGAGELFF
TGTGCCAGCAGCCAGGCTACAGGGGGCGCCGGGGAGCTGTTTTTT
>TRBJ1-4|TRBD1|TRBV28|NA
CASRYRGPHINEKLFF
TGTGCCAGCAGGTACAGGGGTCCCCATATCAATGAAAAACTGTTTTTT
>TRBJ1-1|NA|TRBV6-5|NA
CASRVNMNTEAFF
TGTGCCAGCAGAGTAAACATGAACACTGAAGCTTTCTTT
>TRBJ1-6|NA|TRBV19|few
CASSIVKGANSPLHF
TGTGCCAGTAGTATAGTAAAAGGGGCGAATTCACCCCTCCACTTT
>TRBJ1-2|NA|TRBV6-5|NA
CASSFDSYYGYTF
TGTGCCAGCAGTTTTGACAGCTACTATGGCTACACCTTC
>TRBJ1-4|NA|TRBV6-5|NA
CASHGYNEKLFF
TGTGCCAGTCACGGGTACAATGAAAAACTGTTTTTT
>TRBJ1-1|NA|TRBV6-5|NA
CASSAVKTEAFF
TGTGCCAGCAGCGCAGTGAAAACTGAAGCTTTCTTT
>TRBJ1-3|NA|TRBV28|few
CASSLDTTSGNTIYF
TGTGCCAGCAGTTTAGACACCACCTCTGGAAACACCATATATTTT
>TRBJ1-1|TRBD1|TRBV10-3|NA
CAISDPTGGNTEAFF
TGTGCCATCAGTGACCCGACAGGGGGGAACACTGAAGCTTTCTTT
>TRBJ1-3|NA|TRBV7-2|NA
CASSSSGSSGNTIYF
TGTGCCAGCAGCTCTAGCGGGAGCTCTGGAAACACCATATATTTT
>TRBJ2-7|TRBD1|TRBV12-3/TRBV12-4|few
CASSRTGREQYF
TGTGCCAGCAGTAGGACAGGCCGGGAGCAGTACTTC
>TRBJ2-5|NA|TRBV7-9|NA
CASSRLGLTETQYF
TGTGCCAGCAGCAGATTAGGACTAACTGAGACCCAGTACTTC
>TRBJ1-2|TRBD1|TRBV5-1|NA
CASSLGTGAGYTF
TGCGCCAGCAGCTTGGGAACAGGGGCTGGCTACACCTTC
>TRBJ2-1|TRBD1|TRBV7-8|NA
CASSFWRTGGKGQFF
TGTGCCAGCAGCTTCTGGCGGACAGGGGGAAAAGGGCAGTTCTTC
>TRBJ1-1|TRBD1|TRBV7-8|NA
CASSFRRDRGLPEAFF
TGTGCCAGCAGCTTTCGTCGGGACAGGGGGCTTCCTGAAGCTTTCTTT
>TRBJ1-1|NA|TRBV18|NA
CASSTDQTGTEAFF
TGTGCCAGCTCAACAGACCAGACGGGAACTGAAGCTTTCTTT
>TRBJ1-2|NA|TRBV7-2|NA
CASSSRAQDYGYTF
TGTGCCAGCAGCTCTCGGGCACAGGACTATGGCTACACCTTC
>TRBJ1-2|TRBD1|TRBV9|NA
CASSFGTEVSNYGYTF
TGTGCCAGCAGCTTTGGGACAGAAGTCTCTAACTATGGCTACACCTTC
>TRBJ1-1|TRBD1|TRBV7-6|NA
CASSGQGYAEAFF
TGTGCCAGCAGCGGACAGGGTTACGCTGAAGCTTTCTTT
>TRBJ2-7|TRBD1|TRBV11-3|NA
CASSTAGTGIYEQYF
TGTGCCAGCAGCACAGCCGGGACAGGGATCTACGAGCAGTACTTC
>TRBJ1-2|NA|TRBV6-5|NA
CASSYSGQTKYTF
TGTGCCAGCAGTTACAGCGGTCAGACAAAATACACCTTC